The sample holds a few counts of the clone carrying this T cell receptor (beta chain). What it binds is not known. The data were obtained in a study of T-cell memory formation after mild COVID-19. Overall study findings and caveats: Clones from the second wave (peaking day 37) had unconfirmed SARS-CoV-2 specificity. CD4/CD8 balance characterized clones contracting day 15 to 85, and CD4+ skew characterized later expanders.

5'RACE with constant-segment primers built TCRalpha and TCRbeta cDNA libraries with UMIs. TCRdb recomputed calls from the 5' RACE reads with MiXCR, one row per CDR3 protein. The repertoire holds approximately 500,000 distinct CDR3 sequences, with about 23% as singletons. From germline, CDR1 is SQVTM and CDR2 ANQGSEA. Trimming took off 0 bases at V and 7 bases at J, with 7 bases between the two ends. The CDR3 totals 12 residues. The V gene is TRBV29-1, the J gene TRBJ2-4; D is uncertain. The TCR originated in an adult woman who had mild COVID-19 (a few samples of this study predate the infection). Cell type and time point are not known. Sequences were obtained from PBMCs or a T cell subset sorted from them (not recorded which). CDR3 sequence reads: CSVEEGRNIQYF. Written as DNA, the CDR3 is TGCAGCGTTGAAGAAGGTCGGAACATTCAGTACTTC. The whole variable domain, remainder taken from reference TRBV29-1 and TRBJ2-4, is SAVISQKPSRDICQRGTSLTIQCQVDSQVTMMFWYRQQPGQSLTLIATANQGSEATYESGFVIDKFPISRPNLTFSTLTVSNMSPEDSSIYLCSVEEGRNIQYFGAGTRLSVL.